This is a list of T cell receptor beta chains from one sample in a study of long-term antiretroviral therapy in people with HIV. TCRdb's table, derived via immunoSEQ multiplex PCR, lists solely in-frame clones and lacks some. The table includes more than 20,000 clones, over 85% detected once. The specimen comprised unsorted PBMCs, sampled roughly 5.1 years after starting antiretroviral therapy. The receptors here all came from a woman aged 45 to 65 with HIV. CDR3s include the opening cysteine and the closing phenylalanine or tryptophan. A D gene is named only where the DNA matches it firmly. Clone sizes are given selectively: once, few, many, or a class where the clone is expanded.

j_gene | abundance | d_gene | v_gene | CDR3aa | CDR3nt
TRBJ2-7 | NA | NA | TRBV28 | CASSFSYLYEQYF | TGTGCCAGCAGTTTCTCTTACCTCTACGAGCAGTACTTC
TRBJ2-1 | NA | NA | TRBV6-5 | CASSIYNSYNEQFF | TGTGCCAGCAGTATTTATAACTCCTACAATGAGCAGTTCTTC
TRBJ2-7 | NA | NA | TRBV19 | CASSTSGDNAYEQYF | TGTGCCAGTAGTACGTCAGGGGATAATGCCTACGAGCAGTACTTC
TRBJ2-7 | NA | TRBD1 | TRBV5-1 | CASSFAPGQGTYEQYF | TGCGCCAGCAGCTTCGCTCCGGGACAGGGGACCTACGAGCAGTACTTC
TRBJ2-5 | NA | TRBD1 | TRBV9 | CASSVARGRQETQYF | TGTGCCAGCAGCGTTGCCAGGGGGCGGCAAGAGACCCAGTACTTC
TRBJ1-2 | NA | NA | TRBV28 | CASSQTPVTITYTF | TGTGCCAGCAGCCAGACTCCAGTAACTATAACCTACACCTTC
TRBJ2-7 | NA | TRBD2 | TRBV7-4 | CASSPRAGGSYEQYF | TGTGCCAGCAGCCCCCGAGCGGGAGGCTCCTACGAGCAGTACTTC
TRBJ1-2 | NA | NA | TRBV2 | CASSDQQINYGYTF | TGTGCCAGCAGTGATCAACAGATCAACTATGGCTACACCTTC
TRBJ2-3 | NA | TRBD2 | TRBV4-1 | CASSQTSGSRDTQYF | TGCGCCAGCAGCCAAACTAGCGGGAGCCGGGATACGCAGTATTTT
TRBJ1-4 | NA | TRBD1 | TRBV11-3 | CASSLGPDRDRCEKLFF | TGTGCCAGCAGCTTAGGCCCTGACCGGGACAGGTGCGAAAAACTGTTTTTT
TRBJ1-1 | NA | TRBD1 | TRBV19 | CASSYTGDTEAFF | TGTGCCAGTAGTTATACAGGGGACACTGAAGCTTTCTTT
TRBJ1-2 | NA | NA | TRBV2 | CASSDRRNYGYTF | TGTGCCAGCAGTGACCGGCGGAACTATGGCTACACCTTC
TRBJ1-5 | NA | NA | TRBV6-1 | CASSVQGSLQPQHF | TGTGCCAGCAGTGTACAGGGTTCTCTCCAGCCCCAGCATTTT
TRBJ2-7 | once | NA | TRBV29-1 | CSVLTDDLYEQYF | TGCAGCGTTCTGACAGACGACCTCTACGAGCAGTACTTC
TRBJ2-5 | NA | NA | TRBV7-2 | CASSGSGIQETQYF | TGTGCCAGCAGCGGCTCCGGGATTCAAGAGACCCAGTACTTC
TRBJ2-7 | NA | NA | TRBV7-9 | CASSKIGGEQYF | TGTGCCAGCAGCAAGATAGGGGGCGAGCAGTACTTC